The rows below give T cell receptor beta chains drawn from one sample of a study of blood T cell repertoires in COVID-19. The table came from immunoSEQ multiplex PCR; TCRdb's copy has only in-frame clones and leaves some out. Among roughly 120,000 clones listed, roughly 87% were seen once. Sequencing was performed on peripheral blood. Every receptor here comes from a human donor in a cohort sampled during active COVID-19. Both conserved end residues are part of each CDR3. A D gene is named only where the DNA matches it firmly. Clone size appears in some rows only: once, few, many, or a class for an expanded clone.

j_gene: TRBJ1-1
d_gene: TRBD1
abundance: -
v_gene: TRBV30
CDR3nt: TGTGCCTGGAGTGCAGGGGGGACCACTGAAGCTTTCTTT
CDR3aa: CAWSAGGTTEAFF

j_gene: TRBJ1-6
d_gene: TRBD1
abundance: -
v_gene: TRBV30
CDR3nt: TGTGCCTGGAGTCGCCTTTCCGGGACAGGGGGATCACCCCTCCACTTT
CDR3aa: CAWSRLSGTGGSPLHF

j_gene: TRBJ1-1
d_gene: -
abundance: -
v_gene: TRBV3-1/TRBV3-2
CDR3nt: TGTGCCAGCAGCCAGAGGAAGAACACTGAAGCTTTCTTT
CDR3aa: CASSQRKNTEAFF

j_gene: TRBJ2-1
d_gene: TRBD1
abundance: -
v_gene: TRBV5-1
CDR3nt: TGCGCCAGCAGCTTGACAGGGGGTGAGCAGTTCTTC
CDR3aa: CASSLTGGEQFF

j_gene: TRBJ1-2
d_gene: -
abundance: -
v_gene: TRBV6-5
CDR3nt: TGTGCCAGCAGGAACCCGCCCCCCACAGGGTACACCTTC
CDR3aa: CASRNPPPTGYTF

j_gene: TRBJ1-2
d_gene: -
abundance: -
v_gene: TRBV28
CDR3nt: TGTGCCAGCAGTTTAACAGGGATCGGCTACACCTTC
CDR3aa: CASSLTGIGYTF

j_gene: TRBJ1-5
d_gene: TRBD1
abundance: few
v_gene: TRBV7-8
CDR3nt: TGTGCCAGCAGCCTTGAATGGGGACAGAGCAATCAGCCCCAGCATTTT
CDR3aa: CASSLEWGQSNQPQHF

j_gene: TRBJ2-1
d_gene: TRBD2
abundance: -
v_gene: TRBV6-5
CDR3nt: TGTGCCATTTTTAGTCGGGGGGGCAATGAGCAGTTCTTC
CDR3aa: CAIFSRGGNEQFF

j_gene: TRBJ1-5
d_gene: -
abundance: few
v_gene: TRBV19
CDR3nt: TGTGCCAGTAGTCTAAATAGCAATCAGCCCCAGCATTTT
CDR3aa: CASSLNSNQPQHF

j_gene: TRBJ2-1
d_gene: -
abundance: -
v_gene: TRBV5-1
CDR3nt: TGCGCCAGCAGCTTCGGACTAAACAATGAGCAGTTCTTC
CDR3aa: CASSFGLNNEQFF

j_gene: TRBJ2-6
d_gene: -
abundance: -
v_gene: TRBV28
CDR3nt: TGTGCCAGCAGTCCAACTGGGGCCAACGTCCTGACTTTC
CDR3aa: CASSPTGANVLTF

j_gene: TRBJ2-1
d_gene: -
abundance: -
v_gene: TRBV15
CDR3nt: TGTGCCACCAGCAGTGGCCTAGATGAGCAGTTCTTC
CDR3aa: CATSSGLDEQFF

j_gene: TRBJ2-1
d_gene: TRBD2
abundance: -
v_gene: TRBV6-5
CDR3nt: TGTGCCAGCAGGGGACTAGGGGCCTACAATGAGCAGTTCTTC
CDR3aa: CASRGLGAYNEQFF

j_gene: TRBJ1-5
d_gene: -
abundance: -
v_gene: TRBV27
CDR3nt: TGTGCCAGCAGTTACTCAAGAGGACTAAATCAGCCCCAGCATTTT
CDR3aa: CASSYSRGLNQPQHF

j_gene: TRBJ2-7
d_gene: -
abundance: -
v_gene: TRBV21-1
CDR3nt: TGTGCCAGCAGGAGCCCAGGAGGGGGCGCCCCGTCGTACTTC
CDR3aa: CASRSPGGGAPSYF

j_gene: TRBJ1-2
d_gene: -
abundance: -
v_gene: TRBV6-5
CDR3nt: TGTGCCAGCAGTTCCAGGGGAGGCTACACCTTC
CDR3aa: CASSSRGGYTF

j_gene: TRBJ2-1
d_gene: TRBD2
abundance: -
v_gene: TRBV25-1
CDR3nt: TGTGCCAGCAGTGGGTCAGCGGGAGTAATCAATGAGCAGTTCTTC
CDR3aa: CASSGSAGVINEQFF

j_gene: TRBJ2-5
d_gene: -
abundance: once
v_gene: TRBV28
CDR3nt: TGTGCCAGCAGTGCGGGAAGAGAGACCCAGTACTTC
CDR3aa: CASSAGRETQYF

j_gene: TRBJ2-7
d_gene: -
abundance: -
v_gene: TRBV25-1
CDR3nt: TGTGCCAGCAGCCCCCCTACTAGCCTTCTTTCCTACGAGCAGTACTTC
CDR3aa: CASSPPTSLLSYEQYF

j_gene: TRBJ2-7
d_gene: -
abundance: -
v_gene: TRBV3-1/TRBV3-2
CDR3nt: TGTGCCAGCAGCCGGGACTCCACCTCCTACGAGCAGTACTTC
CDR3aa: CASSRDSTSYEQYF

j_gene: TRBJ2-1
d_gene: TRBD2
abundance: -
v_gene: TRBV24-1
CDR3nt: TGTGCCACCCAGGAGACTAGCGCTCTTTACAATGAGCAGTTCTTC
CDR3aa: CATQETSALYNEQFF

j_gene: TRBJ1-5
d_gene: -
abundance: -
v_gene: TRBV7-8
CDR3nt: TGTGCCAGCAGTCTAATACAGCCTCATAGCAATCAGCCCCAGCATTTT
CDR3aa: CASSLIQPHSNQPQHF

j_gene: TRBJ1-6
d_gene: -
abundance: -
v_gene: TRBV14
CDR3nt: TGTGCCAGCAGCCAAAGGCAGGGGAATTCACCCCTCCACTTT
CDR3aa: CASSQRQGNSPLHF

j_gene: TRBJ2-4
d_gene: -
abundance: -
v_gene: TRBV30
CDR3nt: TGTGCCTGGAGTGTACTACAGGGTAGCATTCAGTACTTC
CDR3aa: CAWSVLQGSIQYF

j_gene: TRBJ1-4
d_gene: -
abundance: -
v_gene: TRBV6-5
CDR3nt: TGTGCCAGCAGTTCCAGGGAGGGAACTAATGAAAAACTGTTTTTT
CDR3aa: CASSSREGTNEKLFF

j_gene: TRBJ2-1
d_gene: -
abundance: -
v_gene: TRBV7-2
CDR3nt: TGTGCCAGCTCCAAGACTAGAAGTGAGCAGTTCTTC
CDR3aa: CASSKTRSEQFF